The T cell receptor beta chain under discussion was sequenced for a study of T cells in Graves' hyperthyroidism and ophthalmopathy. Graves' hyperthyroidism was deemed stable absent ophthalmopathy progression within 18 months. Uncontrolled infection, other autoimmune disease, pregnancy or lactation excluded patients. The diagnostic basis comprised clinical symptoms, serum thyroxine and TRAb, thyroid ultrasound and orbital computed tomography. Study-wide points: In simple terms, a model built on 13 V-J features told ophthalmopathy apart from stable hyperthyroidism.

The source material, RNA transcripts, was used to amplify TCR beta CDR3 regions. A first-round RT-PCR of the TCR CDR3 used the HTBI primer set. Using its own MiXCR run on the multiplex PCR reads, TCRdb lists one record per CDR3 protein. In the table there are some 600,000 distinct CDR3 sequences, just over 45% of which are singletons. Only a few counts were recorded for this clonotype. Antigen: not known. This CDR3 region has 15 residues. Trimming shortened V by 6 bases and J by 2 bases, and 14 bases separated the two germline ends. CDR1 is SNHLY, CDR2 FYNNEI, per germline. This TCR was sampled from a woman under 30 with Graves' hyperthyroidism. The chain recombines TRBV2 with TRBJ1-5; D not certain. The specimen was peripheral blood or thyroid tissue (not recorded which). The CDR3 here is CASRAISGGNQPQHF. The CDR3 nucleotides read TGTGCCAGCAGGGCCATAAGTGGGGGCAATCAGCCCCAGCATTTT.